What follows are 11 T cell receptor beta chains derived from one specimen sequenced in a study of somatic mutations in cytotoxic T cells in rheumatoid arthritis. Repertoires were generated with immunoSEQ multiplex PCR, while TCRdb's copy carries only in-frame clones and drops some. Among some 20,000 clones listed, about 86% were seen once. Sequencing used CD8+ T cells sorted from blood. All receptors derive from a woman between 50 and 59 years old in good health.

The chain joins TRBV28 to TRBJ1-3; D may be TRBD1 (5 bases). Germline assignment: CDR1 MDHEN and CDR2 SYDVKM. V gave up 1 base and J gave up 4 bases, with 11 bases separating them. The CDR3 totals 15 residues. DNA for the CDR3: TGTGCCAGCAGTTTATTCGGGGGTGCCGGAAACACCATATATTTT. It encodes CASSLFGGAGNTIYF.

The chain employs TRBV4-3 and TRBJ1-1, with 10 bases lining up with TRBD1. The CDR3 is 18 amino acids. Germline CDR1 and CDR2: LGHNA and YSLEER. Trimming cost V 3 bases and J 4 bases; bases outside gene matches: 14. The CDR3 spells CASSHSKTGGGRITEAFF. The DNA of the CDR3 is TGCGCCAGCAGCCACAGTAAGACAGGGGGCGGACGAATCACTGAAGCTTTCTTT.

This chain links TRBV5-1 with TRBJ2-1; 8 bases are shared with TRBD2. With V trimmed by 0 bases and J by 5 bases, 7 bases remained unmatched. Germline CDR1 SGHRS, CDR2 YFSETQ. The CDR3 has 16 residues. CDR3: CASSLVAGGFNNEQFF. CDR3 nucleotides: TGCGCCAGCAGCTTGGTTGCGGGGGGCTTCAACAATGAGCAGTTCTTC.

Only a few counts were recorded for this clone. The genes are TRBV27 and TRBJ1-3; D unclear. The CDR3 is 15 amino acids. The V end lost 5 bases, the J end lost 0 bases, and 11 bases lay between the germline ends. Germline lookup yields CDR1 MNHEY and CDR2 SMNVEV (reference sequence). The CDR3 DNA follows: TGTGCCAGCAGTCCAACAGTTCCCTCTGGAAACACCATATATTTT. Translated: CASSPTVPSGNTIYF.

This chain uses TRBV6-5 with TRBJ2-5, with D perhaps matching TRBD2 (6 bases). V lost 8 bases to trimming and J lost 4 bases, with 11 bases between them. This CDR3 comprises 12 residues. Germline-derived CDR1 and CDR2 are MNHEY and SVGAGI. The CDR3 DNA is TGTGCCAGCTTGGGAGGAGGAGAGACCCAGTACTTC. The encoded protein is CASLGGGETQYF.

This chain joins TRBV27 and TRBJ2-3; 13 bases are a match to TRBD2. V lost 4 bases to trimming and J lost 3 bases; unmatched junction nucleotides: 7. This CDR3 is 17 amino acids long. From germline, CDR1 is MNHEY and CDR2 SMNVEV (reference sequence). CDR3 sequence: CASSSLTSGGWTDTQYF. The CDR3 bases are TGTGCCAGCAGTTCGCTGACTAGCGGGGGGTGGACAGATACGCAGTATTTT.

The chain joins TRBV7-9 to TRBJ2-7; TRBD2 agrees at 7 bases. Trimming took 5 bases from V and 3 from J; bases not matched to a gene: 19. CDR1 is SEHNR, CDR2 FQNEAQ, per germline (reference sequence). The CDR3 has 18 residues. In DNA, the CDR3 is TGTGCCAGCAGCCCTCCTCGGGGTGCCGGGAGGTACTACTACGAGCAGTACTTC. It codes for CASSPPRGAGRYYYEQYF.

J is TRBJ1-3 and V is TRBV6-1; a weak D match, TRBD1 (6 bases). Germline V gene lookup returns CDR1 MNHNS and CDR2 SASEGT. The V end was cut by 8 bases, the J end by 0 bases, with 14 bases between. The CDR3 is made up of 15 amino acids. This CDR3 is CASARQEDSGNTIYF. The CDR3 DNA is TGTGCCAGCGCTAGACAGGAAGACTCTGGAAACACCATATATTTT.

The rearrangement links TRBV9 to TRBJ1-3, with a possible D match to TRBD1 (6 bases). Trimming cost V 0 bases and J 8 bases, with 18 bases left between them. The CDR3 spans 16 residues. The germline gives CDR1 SGDLS, CDR2 YYNGEE. This CDR3 reads CASSVGRRGVTDTIYF. The CDR3 region has the DNA TGTGCCAGCAGCGTAGGGAGAAGGGGGGTTACAGACACCATATATTTT.

CDR3 nucleotide sequence: TGCAGCGCCTATGGGGTGCCGGAGACCCAGTACTTC. This codes for CSAYGVPETQYF. The chain joins TRBV29-1 to TRBJ2-5, with D unresolved. The CDR3 loop spans 12 amino acids. V lost 7 bases and J lost 5, with 14 bases in between. Germline values: CDR1 SQVTM, CDR2 ANQGSEA.

The chain is built from TRBV4-1 and TRBJ2-3, with 7 bases matching TRBD2. Germline V CDR1 and CDR2: MGHRA, YSYEKL. This CDR3 contains 18 residues. The V gene end was trimmed by 0 bases and the J gene end by 1 base; junction bases not matched to a gene: 10. Written as DNA, the CDR3 is TGCGCCAGCAGCCAAGATCCGTCTAGCGGTTGGGGCACAGATACGCAGTATTTT. Amino acid sequence: CASSQDPSSGWGTDTQYF.